This T cell receptor (beta chain) was captured in a study of T cells in localized non-small cell lung cancer (dated by TCRdb to about 2020). Notes on the research overall: T cell repertoires of hundreds of early-stage NSCLC patients were analyzed, with tumors being compared against uninvolved tumor-adjacent lungs. The cohort comprised around 240 treatment-naïve NSCLC patients with resected, localized lung tumors. NSCLC patients had a mean age of approximately 66 years, and more than 120 were male and 85 to 110 female. Overall study results and their limits: Uninvolved tumor-adjacent lung showed the highest T cell clonality, higher than tumor, which suggests more focused antigenic responses in the uninvolved tumor-adjacent lung. Since the design was exploratory, TCR variables were selected using unadjusted p-values with no false-discovery rate correction. Higher T cell density in blood was associated with longer overall survival, whereas higher clonality in adjacent lung was associated with shorter survival. A median of approximately 62 of the top 100 tumor clones turned up in the paired uninvolved adjacent lung, and roughly 28 of those clones also ranked among the top 100 of that same adjacent lung. Because multi-region tumor sequencing was not done, intratumor heterogeneity could not be ruled out.

On this clone: This receptor's antigen is unknown. Per-base qualities were not stored, and no clone one base away is much larger.

At diagnosis, tumor, uninvolved tumor-adjacent lung and peripheral blood were collected and then preserved as a mix of FFPE and fresh-frozen material. For TCR repertoire profiling, blood samples were analyzed as peripheral blood mononuclear cells. TCR beta CDR3 regions were sequenced from DNA using the immunoSEQ Assay. The study's own analysis went as follows. T cell density was computed as TCR beta template counts normalized to usable DNA estimated by amplifying housekeeping genes. Richness was estimated with the preseqR package, extrapolating to 400,000 templates for PBMC samples and 120,000 templates for tissue samples. Clonality was taken to be one minus Pielou's evenness. Tissue-enriched TCRs were identified through differential abundance testing performed on productive amino-acid clonotypes, with a minimum total count of 5 and an alpha of 0.1. Repertoire overlap between compartments was quantified with the Jaccard Index and Morisita Overlap Index. GLIPH clustered TCR beta CDR3s with public tetramer-defined viral CDR3s; viral motifs required at least three viral sequences plus V-gene enrichment. Entries here come from immuneACCESS through TCRdb and include only in-frame sequences with V and J called. Some clones fail to appear in such tables; in the studies checked, an unresolved V gene covers under half of the shortfall, and the cause of the remainder is unknown. V and J calls plus clone size are reproduced from that table; the DNA served to infer D and trimming. The sample includes tens of thousands of clones, with roughly 80% observed a single time. The top ten clones comprise roughly a sixth of the sample.

The CDR3 runs 17 residues from the cysteine to the phenylalanine. The entry retains the CDR3 DNA only, 51 bases that are in frame from base 1. The germline V gene specifies SGHNT as CDR1 and YENEEA as CDR2. V drops 3 bases and J drops 8 bases, leaving 22 bases in between. The clonotype was recovered from a man aged 40-75 years with stage I squamous cell lung carcinoma. This material consisted of peripheral blood, taken before any cancer treatment. The chain uses TRBV11-3 and TRBJ1-4, with the D gene uncertain. The CDR3 corresponds to CASSFVGSGAGDEKLFF. The DNA sequence is given as TGTGCCAGCAGCTTCGTTGGTAGTGGAGCGGGCGACGAAAAACTGTTTTTT. Supplemented by the reference TRBV11-3 and TRBJ1-4 proteins around the CDR3, the complete variable domain is EAGVVQSPRYKIIEKKQPVAFWCNPISGHNTLYWYLQNLGQGPELLIRYENEEAVDDSQLPKDRFSAERLKGVDSTLKIQPAELGDSAVYLCASSFVGSGAGDEKLFFGSGTQLSVL.